Each of the 26 T cell receptor beta chains below was sequenced from the same sample in a study of Ad26.COV2.S vaccination and SARS-CoV-2 variants. Method: immunoSEQ multiplex PCR; TCRdb's copy keeps in-frame clones and lacks some. The sample records a few hundred thousand clones, around 90% being singletons. Treatment of the sample: roughly 19 received Ad26.COV2.S at low or high dose, single or two shots; roughly five received placebo; per-sample allocation not given. On day 63 after the first injection, vaccine and placebo recipients gave samples. Source: peripheral blood, taken in a trial of Ad26.COV2.S vaccine versus placebo. These receptor sequences come from a person aged 18 to 59 who received the Ad26.COV2.S COVID-19 vaccine or a placebo.

The chain combines TRBV7-6 with TRBJ2-1, with a weak D call TRBD1 (6 bases). The length of the CDR3 is 15 residues. Germline V CDR1 and CDR2: SGHVS, FNYEAQ. Trimming removed 4 bases from V and 8 bases from J, with 18 bases in between. The CDR3 region has the DNA TGTGCCAGCAGCTCGGACAGAACGGGATTAGATGAGCAGTTCTTC. Translating it yields CASSSDRTGLDEQFF.

The gene calls are TRBV7-3 and TRBJ2-3; D unclear. Deletions cut 5 bases from V and 0 bases from J, with 6 bases between. The length of the CDR3 is 13 residues. Germline V gene data show CDR1 as SGHTA and CDR2 as FQGTGA. CDR3 sequence: CASSLQSTDTQYF. The CDR3, as DNA: TGTGCCAGCAGCCTCCAAAGCACAGATACGCAGTATTTT. Filled out from reference TRBV7-3 and TRBJ2-3, the complete variable domain reads GAGVSQTPSNKVTEKGKYVELRCDPISGHTALYWYRQSLGQGPEFLIYFQGTGAADDSGLPNDRFFAVRPEGSVSTLKIQRTERGDSAVYLCASSLQSTDTQYFGPGTRLTVL.

This sequence joins TRBV2 and TRBJ2-1, with 9 bases fitting TRBD1. V was pared by 9 bases and J by 0 bases, with 6 bases of the junction left unmatched. This CDR3 comprises 15 residues. Germline assignment: CDR1 SNHLY and CDR2 FYNNEI. The CDR3 sequence: CARQGARNSYNEQFF. The CDR3, as DNA: TGTGCCAGACAGGGGGCCCGGAACTCCTACAATGAGCAGTTCTTC.

J is TRBJ2-2 and V is TRBV27; D is undetermined. Germline V gives CDR1 MNHEY, CDR2 SMNVEV (reference sequence). V was pared by 5 bases and J by 1 base, with 2 bases between. CDR3 size: 12 residues. CDR3 sequence (DNA): TGTGCCAGCAGTCAGAACACCGGGGAGCTGTTTTTT. Its protein product is CASSQNTGELFF.

This chain uses TRBV7-9 with TRBJ2-5; D is possibly TRBD1 (6 bases). Germline values: CDR1 SEHNR, CDR2 FQNEAQ (reference sequence). CDR3 size: 16 residues. The V gene lost 5 bases and the J gene lost 1 base, with 17 bases spanning the gap. CDR3 DNA: TGTGCCAGCAGCCCTCTGCAGGGGCGCCTCCAAGAGACCCAGTACTTC. This encodes CASSPLQGRLQETQYF.

The chain's CDR3 is CASRKINPYNEQFF. Here the CDR3 DNA reads TGTGCCAGCAGGAAAATAAACCCCTACAATGAGCAGTTCTTC. J is TRBJ2-1 and V is TRBV27, with no clear D. Germline lookup yields CDR1 MNHEY and CDR2 SMNVEV (reference sequence). Trimming pared 6 bases from V and 2 bases from J, leaving 11 bases between. The CDR3 sequence is 14 residues long.

The rearrangement links TRBV7-2 to TRBJ2-3, with 9 bases matching TRBD1. Trimming removed 6 bases from V and 0 bases from J; junction bases left unmatched: 7. This CDR3 is built from 16 residues. Per the germline V gene, CDR1 is SGHTA and CDR2 is FQGNSA. CDR3 bases: TGTGCCAGCAGTAAGGACAGGGGATCTAGCACAGATACGCAGTATTTT. Residues: CASSKDRGSSTDTQYF. The whole variable domain, filled in from reference TRBV7-2 and TRBJ2-3, reads GAGVSQSPSNKVTEKGKDVELRCDPISGHTALYWYRQSLGQGLEFLIYFQGNSAPDKSGLPSDRFSAERTGGSVSTLTIQRTQQEDSAVYLCASSKDRGSSTDTQYFGPGTRLTVL.

The chain is built from TRBV6-2 or TRBV6-3 and TRBJ2-7; no firm D call. The CDR3 totals 12 residues. From germline, CDR1 is MNHEY and CDR2 SVGEGT. Between the trimmed V and J ends, which lost 2 bases and 9 bases, there was a span of 11 bases. CDR3 amino acids: CASSYPVVGQYF. Written as DNA, the CDR3 is TGTGCCAGCAGTTACCCTGTAGTCGGGCAGTACTTC.

This rearrangement joins TRBV7-2 to TRBJ1-3; 9 bases are a match to TRBD1. The CDR3 runs 16 residues. Germline assignment: CDR1 SGHTA and CDR2 FQGNSA. V shed 2 bases and J 5 bases; nucleotides not matched to a gene: 7. CDR3 sequence (DNA): TGTGCCAGCAGCTTACTTCCGGGACAGGGACGAAACACCATATATTTT. Its translation is CASSLLPGQGRNTIYF.

This clone was recorded only once. The rearrangement joins TRBV12-3 or TRBV12-4 to TRBJ2-7; the D is unclear. The V end was cut by 3 bases, the J end by 3 bases, with 9 bases between. The CDR3 sequence is 13 residues long. The CDR3: CASSLSQFYEQYF. CDR3 coding DNA: TGTGCCAGCAGTTTGTCCCAGTTCTACGAGCAGTACTTC.

The chain joins TRBV11-3 to TRBJ2-3; no firm D call. Per the germline V gene, CDR1 is SGHNT and CDR2 is YENEEA. The CDR3 extends over 19 amino acids. Trimming removed 1 base from V and 6 bases from J, with 26 bases in between. The CDR3 coding sequence is TGTGCCAGCAGCTTAGGGGTACGATTCGGCGGTGACGAAGGGGATACGCAGTATTTT. Translated, it gives CASSLGVRFGGDEGDTQYF.

CDR3 protein: CASSYEPLEQVQYF. DNA of the CDR3: TGTGCCAGCAGCTATGAACCCCTAGAGCAGGTGCAGTACTTC. The V and J genes are TRBV28 and TRBJ2-7; D is uncertain. The germline CDR1 and CDR2 sequences are MDHEN and SYDVKM. V was shortened by 6 bases and J by 9 bases, with 21 bases between the two germline ends. CDR3 length: 14 residues.

In the case of this clone: This CDR3 is also generated by other DNA sequences in the sample. The chain couples TRBV12-3 or TRBV12-4 to TRBJ1-4; no definite D call. The CDR3 runs 11 residues. The germline V and J ends were trimmed by 3 bases and 7 bases, with 3 bases remaining between them. CDR3 region: CASSLGEKLFF. CDR3 DNA sequence: TGTGCCAGCAGTTTGGGTGAAAAACTGTTTTTT.

V and J are TRBV29-1 and TRBJ2-7; 9 positions match TRBD1. The CDR3 totals 15 residues. V lost 6 bases and J lost 5; bases outside the gene matches: 14. Germline V gene lookup returns CDR1 SQVTM and CDR2 ANQGSEA. The CDR3 here is CSVRGQGRFLDEQYF. CDR3 in DNA: TGCAGCGTGAGGGGACAGGGAAGGTTTCTGGACGAGCAGTACTTC.

The rearrangement joins TRBV11-2 to TRBJ2-3, with TRBD2 identical over 9 bases. From germline, CDR1 is SGHAT and CDR2 FQNNGV. There are 14 residues in the CDR3. V lost 5 bases to trimming and J lost 5 bases; unmatched junction nucleotides: 5. This chain's CDR3 is CASSLSGRGDTQYF. CDR3 DNA: TGTGCCAGCAGCCTTAGCGGGAGAGGAGATACGCAGTATTTT.

The rearrangement links TRBV3-1 (or the pseudogene TRBV3-2) to TRBJ1-2; 10 bases line up with TRBD1. The CDR3 contains 16 residues. J was trimmed by 6 bases and V by 3 bases; bases with no gene match: 10. The germline V gene has CDR1 LGHDT and CDR2 YNNKEL (reference sequence). The CDR3 DNA sequence: TGTGCCAGCAGCCAGGGGACAGGGGAACAACTCCATGGCTACACCTTC. Amino acids: CASSQGTGEQLHGYTF.

The J gene is TRBJ2-1, the V gene TRBV24-1; tentatively, D is TRBD2 (6 bases). Germline V gene data show CDR1 as KGHDR and CDR2 as SFDVKD. This CDR3 is 15 amino acids long. Trimming left V 4 bases short and J 9 bases short, with 18 bases between. The CDR3 reads CATSDLGGGVAEQFF. The DNA of the CDR3 is TGTGCCACCAGTGACTTAGGAGGCGGGGTCGCTGAGCAGTTCTTC.

The gene calls are TRBV28 and TRBJ2-7; weak D call: TRBD1 (6 bases). The CDR3 spans 15 residues. Germline CDR1 MDHEN, CDR2 SYDVKM. The V and J ends lost 8 bases and 0 bases respectively, with 17 bases between them. CDR3 region: CASRRTVISSYEQYF. CDR3 sequence (DNA): TGTGCCAGCCGAAGGACAGTCATCAGCTCCTACGAGCAGTACTTC.

The chain is built from TRBV7-9 and TRBJ2-7, with a possible D match to TRBD1 (5 bases). Trimming left V 9 bases short and J 5 bases short, with 14 bases between. CDR3 length: 12 residues. The V gene's germline CDR1 is SEHNR and CDR2 FQNEAQ (reference sequence). CDR3 in amino acids: CASGRGRDEQYF. CDR3 DNA: TGTGCCAGTGGAAGGGGAAGGGACGAGCAGTACTTC. Full variable domain (missing parts from reference TRBV7-9 and TRBJ2-7): DTGVSQNPRHKITKRGQNVTFRCDPISEHNRLYWYRQTLGQGPEFLTYFQNEAQLEKSRLLSDRFSAERPKGSFSTLEIQRTEQGDSAMYLCASGRGRDEQYFGPGTRLTVT.

This chain links TRBV28 with TRBJ1-1, with D tentatively TRBD1 (5 bases). Trimming removed 3 bases from V and 1 base from J, with 12 bases in between. The CDR3 extends over 15 amino acids. Germline loops: CDR1 MDHEN, CDR2 SYDVKM. The CDR3 DNA reads as TGTGCCAGCAGTTTCCCCATTACAGGGAACACTGAAGCTTTCTTT. This sequence encodes CASSFPITGNTEAFF.

The chain is built from TRBV10-3 and TRBJ2-3; D unresolved. This CDR3 comprises 12 residues. V shed 0 bases and J shed 4 bases, with 2 bases lying between them. Germline values: CDR1 ENHRY, CDR2 SYGVKD. CDR3 sequence: CAISESADTQYF. The CDR3, as DNA: TGTGCCATCAGTGAGTCGGCAGATACGCAGTATTTT.

This chain joins TRBV6-1 and TRBJ2-1; tentative D call: TRBD1 (6 bases). Trimming stripped 3 bases from V and 9 bases from J, with 12 bases between. Germline V gene sequence: CDR1 MNHNS, CDR2 SASEGT. The CDR3 length is 13 residues. DNA for the CDR3: TGTGCCAGCAGTGACGGCAGGGGTGTTGAGCAGTTCTTC. The encoded protein is CASSDGRGVEQFF.

The J gene is TRBJ2-5, the V gene TRBV7-9, with 8 bases fitting TRBD2. CDR3 length equals 16 residues. With 5 bases clipped from V and 2 bases from J, the junction kept 10 bases outside the gene matches. The germline gives CDR1 SEHNR, CDR2 FQNEAQ (reference sequence). The CDR3 region is CASSPRRGGLQETQYF. The CDR3 bases are TGTGCCAGCAGCCCTCGCCGCGGGGGGCTGCAAGAGACCCAGTACTTC. Together with reference TRBV7-9 and TRBJ2-5, the CDR3 gives the full variable domain: DTGVSQNPRHKITKRGQNVTFRCDPISEHNRLYWYRQTLGQGPEFLTYFQNEAQLEKSRLLSDRFSAERPKGSFSTLEIQRTEQGDSAMYLCASSPRRGGLQETQYFGPGTRLLVL.

This rearrangement joins TRBV3-1 (or the pseudogene TRBV3-2) to TRBJ2-3; D gene uncertain. The CDR3 extends over 14 amino acids. The V gene's germline CDR1 is LGHDT and CDR2 YNNKEL (reference sequence). V was trimmed by 4 bases and J by 2 bases, leaving 10 bases between them. CDR3 nucleotides: TGTGCCAGCAGCCCCCAGTATGACACAGATACGCAGTATTTT. It yields the protein CASSPQYDTDTQYF.

The chain has TRBV7-9 and TRBJ2-7; D is unresolved. The CDR3 length is 13 residues. Germline CDR1 and CDR2: SEHNR and FQNEAQ (reference sequence). The V end lost 1 base, the J end lost 6 bases, and 10 bases lay between the germline ends. The DNA of the CDR3 is TGTGCCAGCAGCTTAGATCTAGTCGTCGAGCAGTACTTC. Its protein product is CASSLDLVVEQYF. Complete variable domain (other parts from reference TRBV7-9 and TRBJ2-7): DTGVSQNPRHKITKRGQNVTFRCDPISEHNRLYWYRQTLGQGPEFLTYFQNEAQLEKSRLLSDRFSAERPKGSFSTLEIQRTEQGDSAMYLCASSLDLVVEQYFGPGTRLTVT.

V gene TRBV30 combines with J gene TRBJ1-2; D is ambiguous. The V end was cut by 2 bases, the J end by 8 bases, with 12 bases between. The CDR3 spans 12 residues. Looked up from germline, CDR1 is GTSNPN and CDR2 is SVGIG (reference sequence). The CDR3 here is CAWSTSVGGYTF. The CDR3 nucleotides read TGTGCCTGGAGTACCTCGGTGGGGGGCTACACCTTC. The full variable domain, with the rest looked up from reference TRBV30 and TRBJ1-2, is SQTIHQWPATLVQPVGSPLSLECTVEGTSNPNLYWYRQAAGRGLQLLFYSVGIGQISSEVPQNLSASRPQDRQFILSSKKLLLSDSGFYLCAWSTSVGGYTFGSGTRLTVV.